This T cell receptor (beta chain) originates from a study of regulatory T cells in long-lasting Graves disease. Study information: Persistent Graves' disease meant over 5 years of antithyroid drugs with positive TSH receptor antibodies.

This clonotype was picked up many times. This sample's time point: persistent/refractory GD, antithyroid drugs over 5 years with positive TRAb. From PBMCs, RNA was extracted and then used to make the TCR library. Arm-PCR of CDR3 regions and iRepertoire HTBI primers were the basis on which TCR beta libraries were built. TCRdb itself ran the multiplex PCR reads through MiXCR, one entry per CDR3 protein. Of 700,000 or so distinct CDR3 sequences listed, around 30% are singletons. Germline loops: CDR1 SNHLY, CDR2 FYNNEI. The CDR3 runs to 13 residues. Germline trimming cut 7 bases from V and 5 bases from J; bases unmatched to any gene: 6.

V is TRBV2 and J is TRBJ2-7, with 9 bases fitting TRBD1. The receptor was isolated from a female donor with Graves disease. The material was peripheral blood mononuclear cells (PBMCs), obtained when the disease was refractory, from a patient treated with antithyroid drugs. The chain's CDR3 is CASNYTGGNEQYF. CDR3 in DNA: TGTGCCAGCAACTACACAGGGGGCAACGAGCAGTACTTC.